A selection of T cell receptor beta chains follows, all from one sample in a study of PD-1 blockade in classical Hodgkin lymphoma. The assay was immunoSEQ multiplex PCR, and TCRdb's table has in-frame clones only and misses some. This table holds about 97,000 clones, over 80% found once. Material: peripheral blood mononuclear cells (PBMCs), obtained at baseline. The receptors originated from a human donor with classical Hodgkin lymphoma. CDR3s include the opening cysteine and the closing phenylalanine or tryptophan. Fields, in order: J gene, V gene, CDR3 protein.

TRBJ2-2	TRBV2	CASSEWGRAGELFF
TRBJ2-2	TRBV28	CASSMGRINTGELFF
TRBJ2-7	TRBV7-2	CASSNNRVAYEQYF
TRBJ2-7	TRBV19	CASSRGSYGYEQYF
TRBJ2-7	TRBV7-6	CASSPSSGSGSEQYF
TRBJ2-6	TRBV5-1	CASSPQGAGANVLTF
TRBJ1-3	TRBV5-4	CASSLGPPSGNTIYF
TRBJ2-5	TRBV5-6	CASSWTGRETQYF
TRBJ2-5	TRBV5-1	CASSLGTVETQYF
TRBJ2-1	TRBV19	CASTRGAGGRDEQFF
TRBJ1-5	TRBV6-5	CASSPRGSNQPQHF
TRBJ2-7	TRBV28	CASYGTSGEQYF
TRBJ2-5	TRBV6-6	CASSWRGQRETQYF
TRBJ2-7	TRBV7-9	CASSHSSVYEQYF
TRBJ2-2	TRBV11-2	CASSLDRWTGLTGELFF
TRBJ2-5	TRBV5-1	CASSLASDQETQYF
TRBJ2-3	TRBV18	CASSPGGRVEYF
TRBJ1-2	TRBV28	CASRSAGRGEGYGYTF
TRBJ2-3	TRBV25-1	CASSESRGGSTDTQYF
TRBJ2-7	TRBV6-1	CATSPQYF
TRBJ2-7	TRBV6-5	CASSLRTSGSDEQYF
TRBJ2-7	TRBV21-1	CASSTRTGVNYEQYF
TRBJ2-3	TRBV2	CASSRDPTDTQYF
TRBJ2-5	TRBV27	CASSYRQLPNKQETQYF